This TCR beta chain was captured by sequencing in a study of cytomegalovirus exposure and HLA in healthy donors. The PCR ran on 60 Vbeta and 13 Jbeta primers. As processed by the authors: Later, tens of millions of unique TCR beta chains were counted in an analysis, and roughly 10 million of them were shared. TCRdb's copy holds only in-frame clones and misses some; the assay was immunoSEQ multiplex PCR. V and J calls and clone size follow that table, whereas D and trimming were derived from the DNA. The table lists some 150,000 clones, over 60% of them singletons, with under 3% in the top ten. Study results and limitations: Roughly uniform depth of sequencing across donors was assumed in presence/absence analyses. Highest at DRB1 and lowest at HLA-C, TCR association rates differed among HLA loci in a later analysis.

Losses at the gene ends were 5 bases for V and 2 bases for J; bases not matched to a gene: 5. Germline V gives CDR1 SGHTA, CDR2 FQGNSA. This CDR3 spans 15 amino acids. The table lists this clone with a few counts. Its antigen is as yet unknown. The J gene is TRBJ2-5, the V gene TRBV7-2; 10 bases align to TRBD2. The source material was PBMCs. This clonotype was obtained from a woman aged 25 to 45 in good health and CMV-seropositive. This CDR3 reads CASSRGLAAQETQYF. CDR3 in DNA: TGTGCCAGCAGCCGCGGACTAGCGGCACAAGAGACCCAGTACTTC.